The table lists the clone carrying this TCR beta chain with a few counts. Its target is unknown. A single record per CDR3 protein comes from TCRdb applying MiXCR to the 5' RACE reads. The sample shows 690,000 or so distinct CDR3 sequences, about 9.4% of them seen only once. After removal of 10 bases from V and 7 bases from J, the junction contained 12 bases not matched to a gene. The CDR3 is made up of 13 amino acids. Germline lookup yields CDR1 ENHRY and CDR2 SYGVKD. The sample is drawn from a study of identical twins. Regarding the study as a whole: Within beta out-of-frame sequences, the excess sharing observed between twins was weaker. Recombination models fit unrelated individuals' TCR alpha sharing but underestimated twins'. Insertions were fewer in abundant cord blood beta clonotypes, whereas memory repertoires showed none of this pattern.

These data were also filed under a second study, of yellow fever vaccine responses in identical twins.

Sequencing was carried out using PBMCs. The source is a woman under 30 in good health. The chain links TRBV10-3 to TRBJ1-2, with 7 bases fitting TRBD1. CDR3: CATLTRGPGGYTF. In nucleotides, the CDR3 is TGTGCCACCCTAACGAGGGGGCCGGGTGGCTACACCTTC.